Below, one TCR beta chain is given with its context. Data came from immunoSEQ multiplex PCR; TCRdb stores just in-frame clones and leaves some out. This table holds 25,000 to 30,000 clones, roughly 84% found once. The V gene end was trimmed by 0 bases and the J gene end by 7 bases; junction bases not matched to a gene: 7. The CDR3 length is 15 residues. Germline V gene lookup returns CDR1 MGHRA and CDR2 YSYEKL. This sample is drawn from a study of blood T cell repertoires in COVID-19. Study overall: The cDNA or gDNA used as material had been derived from T cells, B-cell-depleted T cells, or PBMCs.

This TCR came from a human donor in a cohort sampled during active COVID-19. The donor label of this sample is uncertain. The chain links TRBV4-1 to TRBJ2-3; 7 positions match TRBD2. The material sequenced was peripheral blood. CDR3: CASSQEGGETYTQYF. The DNA of the CDR3 is TGCGCCAGCAGCCAAGAGGGGGGGGAGACATATACGCAGTATTTT.